The entry below gives a single TCR beta chain sequence along with its context. What it binds is unknown. The sample belongs to a study of OX40 agonist ivuxolimab in advanced cancers. Study-level information: Ivuxolimab is an agonistic anti-OX40 (CD134) antibody, and patients were treated with it. Dose-escalation patients were diagnosed with hepatocellular carcinoma, melanoma, renal cell cancer or head and neck cancer. Eligibility rules accepted prior anti-PD-1, anti-PD-L1 or anti-CTLA-4 therapy, and 40% to 50% had some. Regarding the study as a whole: The investigators did not determine what antigen specificity the expanded peripheral T cells had.

This CDR3 spans 12 amino acids. Germline values: CDR1 PRHDT, CDR2 FYEKMQ (reference sequence). With 1 base removed from V and 9 bases from J, the gap between germline ends came to 7 bases. TCRdb's table, derived via immunoSEQ multiplex PCR, lists solely in-frame clones and lacks some. The table shows about 43,000 clones, with more than 75% occurring only once. The sequences come from CD4+ or CD8+ T cells sorted from blood, collected in a trial of the OX40 agonist ivuxolimab. The J gene is TRBJ2-1, the V gene TRBV13; tentative D call: TRBD1 (5 bases). This TCR came from an adult with an advanced solid tumor such as melanoma, head and neck, liver or kidney cancer. The CDR3 here is CASSLAGFEQFF. For the CDR3, the DNA is TGTGCCAGCAGCTTAGCAGGGTTTGAGCAGTTCTTC.